The table lists the clone carrying this TCR beta chain with many counts. Its target is unknown. This record comes from a study of regulatory T cells in long-lasting Graves disease. General study findings and limits: TCR diversity in persistent Graves' patients was below that of newly diagnosed ones.

The germline gives CDR1 DFQATT, CDR2 SNEGSKA (reference sequence). The CDR3 consists of 13 residues. Trimming removed 4 bases at V and 3 bases at J, with 10 bases between. Sample time point: newly diagnosed GD, antithyroid drugs for less than 3 months. Generation of the TCR library employed RNA extracted from PBMCs. CDR3 regions were amplified by Arm-PCR using iRepertoire HTBI primers to build TCR beta libraries. Each CDR3 protein is one row after TCRdb ran MiXCR on the multiplex PCR reads. This table has under 800,000 distinct CDR3 sequences, about 15% appearing once. The same sample was also studied in work on T cells in Graves' hyperthyroidism and ophthalmopathy. That report notes: HTBI primers were used for first-round RT-PCR of the TCR CDR3.

The specimen comprised peripheral blood mononuclear cells (PBMCs), sampled at new diagnosis, from a patient treated with antithyroid drugs. The chain combines TRBV20-1 with TRBJ1-5, with D hard to call. The sequence was obtained from a woman in her twenties or thirties with Graves disease. The CDR3 bases are TGCAGTGCTAAGGCGCCGATCAATCAGCCCCAGCATTTT. Translation: CSAKAPINQPQHF.